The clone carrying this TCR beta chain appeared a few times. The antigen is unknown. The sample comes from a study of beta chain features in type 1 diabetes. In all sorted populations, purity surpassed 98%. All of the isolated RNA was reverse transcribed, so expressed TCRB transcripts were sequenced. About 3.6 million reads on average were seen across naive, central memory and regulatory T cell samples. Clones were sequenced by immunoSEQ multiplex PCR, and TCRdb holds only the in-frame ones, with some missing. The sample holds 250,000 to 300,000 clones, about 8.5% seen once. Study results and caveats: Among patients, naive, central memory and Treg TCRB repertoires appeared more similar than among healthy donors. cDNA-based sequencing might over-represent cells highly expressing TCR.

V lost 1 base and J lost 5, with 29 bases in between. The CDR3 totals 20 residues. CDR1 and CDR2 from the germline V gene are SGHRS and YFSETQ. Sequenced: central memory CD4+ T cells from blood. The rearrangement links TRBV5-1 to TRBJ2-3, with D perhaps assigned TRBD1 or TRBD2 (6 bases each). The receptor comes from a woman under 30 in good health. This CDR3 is CASSLRVNLWGAHLLDTQYF. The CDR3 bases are TGCGCCAGCAGCTTGAGGGTGAATCTGTGGGGGGCCCACCTATTAGATACGCAGTATTTT.